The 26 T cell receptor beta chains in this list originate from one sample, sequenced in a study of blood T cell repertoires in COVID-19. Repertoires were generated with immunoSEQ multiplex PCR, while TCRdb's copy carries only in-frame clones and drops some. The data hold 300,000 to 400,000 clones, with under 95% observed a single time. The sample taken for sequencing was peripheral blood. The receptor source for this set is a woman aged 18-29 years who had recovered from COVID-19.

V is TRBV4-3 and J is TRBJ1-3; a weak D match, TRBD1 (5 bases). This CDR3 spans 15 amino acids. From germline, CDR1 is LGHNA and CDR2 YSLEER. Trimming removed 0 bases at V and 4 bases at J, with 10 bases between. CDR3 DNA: TGCGCCAGCAGCCAAGAGGCAGGGCAGGGAAACACCATATATTTT. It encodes CASSQEAGQGNTIYF.

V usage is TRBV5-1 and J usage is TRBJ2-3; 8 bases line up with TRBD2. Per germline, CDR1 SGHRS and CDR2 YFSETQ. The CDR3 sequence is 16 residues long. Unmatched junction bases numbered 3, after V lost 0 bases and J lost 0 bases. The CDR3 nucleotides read TGCGCCAGCAGCTTGGTCCTAGCGGGTAGCACAGATACGCAGTATTTT. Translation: CASSLVLAGSTDTQYF.

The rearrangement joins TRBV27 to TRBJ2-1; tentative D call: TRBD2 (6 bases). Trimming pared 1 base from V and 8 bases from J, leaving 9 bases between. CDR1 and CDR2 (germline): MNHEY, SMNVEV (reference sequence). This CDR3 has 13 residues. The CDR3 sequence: CASSLYGGYEQFF. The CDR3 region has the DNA TGTGCCAGCAGTTTATACGGAGGGTATGAGCAGTTCTTC.

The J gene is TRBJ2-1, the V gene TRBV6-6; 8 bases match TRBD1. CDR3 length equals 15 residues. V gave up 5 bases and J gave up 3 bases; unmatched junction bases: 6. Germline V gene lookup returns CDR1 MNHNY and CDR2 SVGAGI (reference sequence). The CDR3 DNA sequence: TGTGCCAGCAGTCCGGACAGGGCTGGCTACAATGAGCAGTTCTTC. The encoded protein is CASSPDRAGYNEQFF.

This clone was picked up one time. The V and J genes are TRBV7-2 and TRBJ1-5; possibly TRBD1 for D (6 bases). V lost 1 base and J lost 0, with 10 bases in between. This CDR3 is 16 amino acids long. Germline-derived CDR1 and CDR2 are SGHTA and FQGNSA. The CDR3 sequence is CASSLVGALSNQPQHF. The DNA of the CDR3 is TGTGCCAGCAGCTTAGTGGGGGCCCTTAGCAATCAGCCCCAGCATTTT.

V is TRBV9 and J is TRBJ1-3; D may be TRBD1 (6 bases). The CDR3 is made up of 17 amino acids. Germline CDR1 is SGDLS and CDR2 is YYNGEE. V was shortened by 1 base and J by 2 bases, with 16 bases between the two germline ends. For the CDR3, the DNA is TGTGCCAGCAGCGTAAGCCCCCAGGGGATCGCTGGAAACACCATATATTTT. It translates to CASSVSPQGIAGNTIYF.

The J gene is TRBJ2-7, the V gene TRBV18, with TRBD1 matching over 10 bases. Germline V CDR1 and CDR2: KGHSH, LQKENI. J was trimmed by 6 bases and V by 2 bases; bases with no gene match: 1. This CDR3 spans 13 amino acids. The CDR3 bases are TGTGCCAGCTCACCAAGGACAGGGGGCGAGCAGTACGTC. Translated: CASSPRTGGEQYV.

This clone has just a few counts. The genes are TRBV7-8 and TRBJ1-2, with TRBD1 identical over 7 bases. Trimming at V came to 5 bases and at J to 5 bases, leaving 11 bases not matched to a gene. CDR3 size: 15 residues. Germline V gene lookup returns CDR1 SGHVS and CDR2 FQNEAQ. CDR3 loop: CASSILIRDSYGYTF. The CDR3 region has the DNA TGTGCCAGCAGCATACTTATCCGGGACAGTTATGGCTACACCTTC.

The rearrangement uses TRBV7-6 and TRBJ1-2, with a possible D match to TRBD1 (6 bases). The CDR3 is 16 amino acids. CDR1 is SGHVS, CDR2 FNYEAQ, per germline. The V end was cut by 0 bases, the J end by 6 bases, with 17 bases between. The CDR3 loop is CASSLALGGAVDGYTF. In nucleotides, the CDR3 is TGTGCCAGCAGCTTAGCGCTTGGGGGGGCAGTCGATGGCTACACCTTC.

CDR3 residues: CASSIGGLYNEQFF. The CDR3 DNA follows: TGTGCCAGTAGTATTGGAGGTTTGTACAATGAGCAGTTCTTC. The genes are TRBV19 and TRBJ2-1; TRBD2 might be the D (5 bases). This CDR3 comprises 14 residues. Germline lookup yields CDR1 LNHDA and CDR2 SQIVND (reference sequence). Trimming took 3 bases from V and 4 from J, leaving 10 bases between them.

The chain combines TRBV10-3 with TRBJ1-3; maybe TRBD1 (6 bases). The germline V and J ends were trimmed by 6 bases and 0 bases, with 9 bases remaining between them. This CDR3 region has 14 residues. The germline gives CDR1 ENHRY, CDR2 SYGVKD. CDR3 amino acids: CAIRGDNSGNTIYF. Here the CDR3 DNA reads TGTGCCATCAGGGGGGACAACTCTGGAAACACCATATATTTT.

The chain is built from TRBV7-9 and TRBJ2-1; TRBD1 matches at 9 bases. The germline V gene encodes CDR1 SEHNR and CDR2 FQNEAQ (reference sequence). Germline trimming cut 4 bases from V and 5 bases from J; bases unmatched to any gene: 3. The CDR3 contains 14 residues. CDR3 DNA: TGTGCCAGCAGCTCCCGGACAGGGGACAATGAGCAGTTCTTC. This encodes CASSSRTGDNEQFF.

CDR3 in amino acids: CASSLDFRSGYTF. In nucleotides, the CDR3 is TGTGCCAGCAGCCTCGACTTTAGGTCTGGCTACACCTTC. This chain connects TRBV7-9 to TRBJ1-2; D is unclear. Germline lookup yields CDR1 SEHNR and CDR2 FQNEAQ (reference sequence). Trimming pared 5 bases from V and 7 bases from J, leaving 14 bases between. The CDR3 covers 13 residues.

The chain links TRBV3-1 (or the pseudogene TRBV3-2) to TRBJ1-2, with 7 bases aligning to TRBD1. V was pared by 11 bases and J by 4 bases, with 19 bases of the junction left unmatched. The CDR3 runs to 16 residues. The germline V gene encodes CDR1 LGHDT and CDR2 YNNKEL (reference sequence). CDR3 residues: CAVKLVPKGGGYGYTF. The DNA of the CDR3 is TGTGCCGTTAAACTCGTCCCAAAAGGGGGCGGCTATGGCTACACCTTC.

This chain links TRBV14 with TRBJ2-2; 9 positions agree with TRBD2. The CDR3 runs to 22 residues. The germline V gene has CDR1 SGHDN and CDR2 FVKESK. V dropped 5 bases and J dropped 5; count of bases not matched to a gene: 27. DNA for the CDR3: TGTGCCAGCAGCTCTCACCACCGACTAGCGGAATCTTCCTACTTCTTTACCGGGGAGCTGTTTTTT. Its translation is CASSSHHRLAESSYFFTGELFF.

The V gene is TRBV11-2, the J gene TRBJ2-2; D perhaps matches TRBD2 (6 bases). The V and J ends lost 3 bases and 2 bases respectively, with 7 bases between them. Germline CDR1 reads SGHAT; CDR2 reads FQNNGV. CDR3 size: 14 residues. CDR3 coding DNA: TGTGCCAGCAGCTTGGACTATAACACCGGGGAGCTGTTTTTT. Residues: CASSLDYNTGELFF.

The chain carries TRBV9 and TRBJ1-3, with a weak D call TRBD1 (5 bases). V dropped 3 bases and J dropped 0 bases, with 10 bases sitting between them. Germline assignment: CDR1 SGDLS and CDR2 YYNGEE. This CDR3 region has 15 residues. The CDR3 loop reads CASSADIRSGNTIYF. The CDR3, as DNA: TGTGCCAGCAGCGCGGACATACGCTCTGGAAACACCATATATTTT.

In nucleotides, the CDR3 is TGTGCCAGCAGCTACCAGGGTTATACGCAGTATTTT. Protein product: CASSYQGYTQYF. The chain carries TRBV7-2 and TRBJ2-3; the D gene is possibly TRBD1 (5 bases). The CDR3 is 12 amino acids. In germline, CDR1 is SGHTA, CDR2 FQGNSA. Trimming took 4 bases from V and 7 from J, leaving 9 bases between them.

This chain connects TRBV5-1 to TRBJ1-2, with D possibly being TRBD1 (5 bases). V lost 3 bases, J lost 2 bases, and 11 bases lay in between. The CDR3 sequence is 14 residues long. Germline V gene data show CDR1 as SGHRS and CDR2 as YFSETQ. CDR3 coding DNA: TGCGCCAGCAGCTCCGGGGGAGGGAACTATGGCTACACCTTC. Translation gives CASSSGGGNYGYTF.

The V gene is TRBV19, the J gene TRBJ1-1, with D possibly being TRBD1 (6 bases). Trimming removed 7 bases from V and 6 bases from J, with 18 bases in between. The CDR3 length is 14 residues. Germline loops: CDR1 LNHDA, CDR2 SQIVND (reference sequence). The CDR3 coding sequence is TGTGCCAGTACCTGGGGCAGGGGTGAATCTGAAGCTTTCTTT. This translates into CASTWGRGESEAFF.

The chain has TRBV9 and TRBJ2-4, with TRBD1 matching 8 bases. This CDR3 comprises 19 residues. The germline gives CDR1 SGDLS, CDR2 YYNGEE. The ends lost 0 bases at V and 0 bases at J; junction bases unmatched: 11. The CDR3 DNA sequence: TGTGCCAGCAGCGTAGGAGAAAAAGGACAGGGAAAAGCCAAAAACATTCAGTACTTC. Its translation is CASSVGEKGQGKAKNIQYF.

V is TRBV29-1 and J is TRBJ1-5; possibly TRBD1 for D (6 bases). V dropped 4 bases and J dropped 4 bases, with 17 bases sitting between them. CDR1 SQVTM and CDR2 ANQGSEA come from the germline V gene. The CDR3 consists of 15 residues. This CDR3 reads CSVGQGKGLNQPQHF. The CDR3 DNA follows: TGCAGCGTTGGTCAGGGGAAGGGCCTTAATCAGCCCCAGCATTTT.

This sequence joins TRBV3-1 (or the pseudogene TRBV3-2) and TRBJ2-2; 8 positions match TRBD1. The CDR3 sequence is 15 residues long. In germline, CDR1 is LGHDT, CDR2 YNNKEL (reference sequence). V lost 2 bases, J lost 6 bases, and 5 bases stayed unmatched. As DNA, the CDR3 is TGTGCCAGCAGCCAATTACAGGGGGACGCCGGGGAGCTGTTTTTT. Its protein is CASSQLQGDAGELFF.

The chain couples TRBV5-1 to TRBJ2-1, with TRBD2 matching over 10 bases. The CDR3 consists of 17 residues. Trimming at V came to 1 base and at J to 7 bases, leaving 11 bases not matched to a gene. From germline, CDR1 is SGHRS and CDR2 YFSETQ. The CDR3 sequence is CASSLLGSSGSINEQFF. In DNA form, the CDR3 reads TGCGCCAGCAGCTTGTTGGGTTCTAGCGGGAGTATTAATGAGCAGTTCTTC.

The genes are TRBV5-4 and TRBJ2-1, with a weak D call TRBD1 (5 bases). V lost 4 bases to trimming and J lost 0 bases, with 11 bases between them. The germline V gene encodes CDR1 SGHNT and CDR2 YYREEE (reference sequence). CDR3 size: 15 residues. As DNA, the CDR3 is TGTGCCAGCAGCCTGACAGCCCCCTCCTACAATGAGCAGTTCTTC. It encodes CASSLTAPSYNEQFF. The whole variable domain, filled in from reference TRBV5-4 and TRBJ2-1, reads ETGVTQSPTHLIKTRGQQVTLRCSSQSGHNTVSWYQQALGQGPQFIFQYYREEENGRGNFPPRFSGLQFPNYSSELNVNALELDDSALYLCASSLTAPSYNEQFFGPGTRLTVL.

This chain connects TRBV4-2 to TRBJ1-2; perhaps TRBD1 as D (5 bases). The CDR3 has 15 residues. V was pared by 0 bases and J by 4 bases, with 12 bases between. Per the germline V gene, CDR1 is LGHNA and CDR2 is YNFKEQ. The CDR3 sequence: CASSQDGAGLYGYTF. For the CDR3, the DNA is TGTGCCAGCAGCCAAGATGGGGCAGGTCTCTATGGCTACACCTTC.